Reported below is one T cell receptor (beta chain). TCRdb redid the calling of the RACE reads with MiXCR, one entry per CDR3 protein. Of tens of thousands of distinct CDR3 sequences in the sample, around 9% were seen once. The entry originates in a study of human T cells and chemical hapten exposure. Time point given: healthy volunteer bleed at 2 weeks. Someone pulled total RNA out of unfractionated whole blood. Germline lookup yields CDR1 MNHEY and CDR2 SMNVEV (reference sequence). This CDR3 comprises 13 residues. Trimming cost V 8 bases and J 2 bases, with 13 bases left between them. The V and J genes are TRBV27 and TRBJ2-7; D is perhaps TRBD2 (6 bases). The receptor was derived from a female donor in good health. Some clones in this sample may be carry-over from other donors' samples. Sequenced: whole blood. DNA of the CDR3: TGTGCCAGCGGTATGACTAGAGCCTACGAGCAGTACTTC. The encoded protein is CASGMTRAYEQYF.